This is a list of T cell receptor beta chains from one sample in a study of T cell responses to AZD1222 COVID-19 vaccine. Some clones are missing from TCRdb's copy, which holds only in-frame ones; the method was immunoSEQ multiplex PCR. The sample yields 95,000 or so clones, about 89% seen once. The material was peripheral blood, obtained on day 0 of AZD1222 vaccination. These receptors were collected from an adult in good health. Both conserved end residues are part of each CDR3. The D gene is left open where the match is weak. Where a row states a size, it is once, few, many or the class of an expanded clone; other rows omit it.

J	length	D	V	size	CDR3	DNA
TRBJ2-7	12	NA	TRBV24-1	NA	CATSDSSYEQYF	TGTGCCACCAGTGATAGCTCCTACGAGCAGTACTTC
TRBJ1-3	15	TRBD1	TRBV11-2	NA	CASSPLDRAGNTIYF	TGTGCCAGCAGCCCCCTCGACAGGGCTGGAAACACCATATATTTT
TRBJ1-5	15	TRBD1	TRBV18	NA	CASSSNRGHHQPQHF	TGTGCCAGCTCTTCAAACAGGGGGCATCATCAGCCCCAGCATTTT
TRBJ1-1	15	NA	TRBV28	NA	CASRFRDRRYTEAFF	TGTGCCAGCAGGTTTAGAGACAGGAGGTACACTGAAGCTTTCTTT
TRBJ1-2	13	TRBD1	TRBV29-1	NA	CSCAGQGGYGYTF	TGCAGCTGCGCTGGACAGGGAGGCTATGGCTACACCTTC
TRBJ1-6	17	TRBD1	TRBV2	once	CASSEPGQVFLDSPLHF	TGTGCCAGCAGTGAACCCGGACAGGTCTTTTTGGATTCACCCCTCCACTTT
TRBJ1-1	14	NA	TRBV5-4	NA	CASTMGGAGTEAFF	TGTGCCAGCACCATGGGGGGCGCAGGCACTGAAGCTTTCTTT
TRBJ1-5	13	NA	TRBV30	few	CAWSVWVNQPQHF	TGTGCCTGGAGTGTATGGGTCAATCAGCCCCAGCATTTT
TRBJ2-1	16	NA	TRBV11-2	NA	CASSSRGAGPYNEQFF	TGTGCCAGCAGCTCCCGGGGCGCGGGGCCTTACAATGAGCAGTTCTTC
TRBJ2-2	15	NA	TRBV2	NA	CASSENRAVTGELFF	TGTGCCAGCAGTGAAAATAGGGCGGTCACCGGGGAGCTGTTTTTT
TRBJ1-2	15	NA	TRBV29-1	NA	CSVEGLQGWNYGYTF	TGCAGCGTTGAAGGCCTTCAGGGGTGGAACTATGGCTACACCTTC
TRBJ2-3	15	TRBD2	TRBV5-1	NA	CASRLGTSGVDTQYF	TGCGCCAGCAGACTGGGGACTAGCGGGGTGGATACGCAGTATTTT
TRBJ1-6	17	NA	TRBV14	NA	CASSQFKDPRGNSPLHF	TGTGCCAGCAGCCAATTCAAGGATCCCCGCGGAAATTCACCCCTCCACTTT
TRBJ2-5	15	NA	TRBV30	once	CAWNGMGQLQETQYF	TGTGCCTGGAATGGAATGGGTCAGCTCCAAGAGACCCAGTACTTC
TRBJ1-2	13	NA	TRBV20-1	NA	CSASNREGYGYTF	TGCAGTGCTAGTAACAGGGAAGGGTATGGCTACACCTTC